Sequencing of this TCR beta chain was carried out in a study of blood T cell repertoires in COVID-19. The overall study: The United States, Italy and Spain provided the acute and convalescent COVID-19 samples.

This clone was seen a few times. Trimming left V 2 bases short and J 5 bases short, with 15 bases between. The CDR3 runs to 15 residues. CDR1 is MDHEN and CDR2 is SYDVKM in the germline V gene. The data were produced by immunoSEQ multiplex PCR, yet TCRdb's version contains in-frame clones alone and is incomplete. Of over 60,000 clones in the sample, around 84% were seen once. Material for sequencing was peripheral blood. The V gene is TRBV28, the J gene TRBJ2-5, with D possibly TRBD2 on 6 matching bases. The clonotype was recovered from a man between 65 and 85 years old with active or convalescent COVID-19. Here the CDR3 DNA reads TGTGCCAGCAGTTTAGGGACTTCCCTTTTGGAGACCCAGTACTTC. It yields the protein CASSLGTSLLETQYF.